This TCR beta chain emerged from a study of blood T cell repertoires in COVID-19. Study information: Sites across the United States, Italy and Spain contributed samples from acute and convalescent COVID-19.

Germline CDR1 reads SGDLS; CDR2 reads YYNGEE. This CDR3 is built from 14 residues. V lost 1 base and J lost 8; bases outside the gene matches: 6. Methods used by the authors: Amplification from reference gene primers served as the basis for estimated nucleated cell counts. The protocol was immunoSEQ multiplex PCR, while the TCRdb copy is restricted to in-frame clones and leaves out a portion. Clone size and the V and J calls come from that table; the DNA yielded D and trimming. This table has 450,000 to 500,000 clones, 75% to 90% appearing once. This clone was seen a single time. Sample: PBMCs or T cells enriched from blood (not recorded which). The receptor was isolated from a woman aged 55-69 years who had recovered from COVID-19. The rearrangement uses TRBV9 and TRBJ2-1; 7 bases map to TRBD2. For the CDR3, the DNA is TGTGCCAGCAGCGTAACTAGCGCGGGGGATGAGCAGTTCTTC. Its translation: CASSVTSAGDEQFF.